Below are 2 T cell receptor beta chains sequenced from a single sample in a study of T cells after posttransplantation cyclophosphamide. Controls had myeloablative marrow grafts with methotrexate and calcineurin inhibitor, sampled at 1 year. Some clones are missing from TCRdb's copy, which holds only in-frame ones; the method was immunoSEQ multiplex PCR. The sample carries fewer than 25,000 clones, around 92% recorded once. The specimen comprised PBMCs, sampled after an allogeneic stem cell transplant with a calcineurin inhibitor and methotrexate. The receptors stem from a female patient aged 45-60 years who received an allogeneic stem cell transplant from an unrelated donor, was CMV-positive, and had chronic GVHD only. Some T cells may be provided by the graft donor.

The V and J genes are TRBV2 and TRBJ2-1, with a possible D match to TRBD1 (5 bases). The CDR3 totals 14 residues. Looked up from germline, CDR1 is SNHLY and CDR2 is FYNNEI. The germline V and J ends were trimmed by 10 bases and 6 bases, with 19 bases remaining between them. CDR3 residues: CATQFRATGNEQFF. CDR3 nucleotide sequence: TGTGCCACCCAATTCAGGGCAACCGGCAATGAGCAGTTCTTC.

The genes are TRBV5-5 and TRBJ2-2; TRBD1 is a possible D gene (7 bases). Germline V CDR1 and CDR2: SGHKS, YYEKEE (reference sequence). The CDR3 runs 15 residues. Trimming removed 4 bases at V and 6 bases at J, with 16 bases between. This CDR3 is CASSLRGANPGELFF. The CDR3 DNA sequence: TGTGCCAGCAGCCTCAGGGGGGCGAATCCCGGGGAGCTGTTTTTT.